This T cell receptor beta chain is from a study of regulatory T cells in long-lasting Graves disease. The wider study: Less than 3 months of antithyroid drugs had been taken by newly diagnosed Graves' patients.

Points from the study as a whole: The study found lower TCR diversity in persistent Graves' patients than in newly diagnosed ones. Not thyroid tissue but only peripheral blood was studied.

This clonotype was counted many times. What it recognizes is unknown. The CDR3 is made up of 13 amino acids. J gave up 3 bases and V 5 bases, and 7 bases lay outside the gene matches. Germline-derived CDR1 and CDR2 are DFQATT and SNEGSKA (reference sequence). With iRepertoire HTBI primers and Arm-PCR of CDR3 regions, TCR beta libraries were built. TCRdb recomputed calls from the multiplex PCR reads with MiXCR, one row per CDR3 protein. The repertoire includes approximately 470,000 distinct CDR3 sequences, around 15% of them detected once, and 12% sits in the top ten. Time point noted: newly diagnosed GD, antithyroid drugs for less than 3 months. Isolated PBMC RNA provided the starting material for the TCR library. The same specimen was also included in a second study, on T cells in Graves' hyperthyroidism and ophthalmopathy. This second study notes: RT-PCR in the first round (using the HTBI primer set) targeted the TCR CDR3.

The starting material was peripheral blood mononuclear cells (PBMCs), obtained at new diagnosis, from a patient treated with antithyroid drugs. This TCR was sampled from a man aged 40-50 years with Graves disease. The chain is built from TRBV20-1 and TRBJ2-7; 7 bases agree with TRBD1. The CDR3: CSAHRDRGYEQYF. The CDR3, as DNA: TGCAGTGCTCACCGGGACAGAGGCTACGAGCAGTACTTC.